This TCR beta chain was recovered during a study of blood T cell repertoires in COVID-19. At the level of the study: COVID-19 samples, acute and convalescent, were from the United States, Italy and Spain.

CDR3 size: 14 residues. Germline V gene sequence: CDR1 LGHNA, CDR2 YNFKEQ. Between the trimmed V and J ends, which lost 4 bases and 8 bases, there was a span of 15 bases. Per the original data handling: Nucleated cell counts were estimated from reference gene primer amplification. Assay: immunoSEQ multiplex PCR; the TCRdb copy retains only in-frame clones and omits some. V, J and clone size reflect that table, while D and trimming were determined from the DNA. The data hold 150,000 to 250,000 clones, with roughly three quarters observed a single time. This clone was seen more than once but under ten times.

The V and J genes are TRBV4-2 and TRBJ2-1, with D perhaps TRBD2 (5 bases). Sequences were obtained from peripheral blood. The clonotype was recovered from a woman aged 40 to 50 with COVID-19, enrolled during active disease. CDR3 sequence reads: CASSLTLAADEQFF. CDR3 DNA sequence: TGTGCCAGCAGCCTTACCCTAGCAGCGGATGAGCAGTTCTTC.